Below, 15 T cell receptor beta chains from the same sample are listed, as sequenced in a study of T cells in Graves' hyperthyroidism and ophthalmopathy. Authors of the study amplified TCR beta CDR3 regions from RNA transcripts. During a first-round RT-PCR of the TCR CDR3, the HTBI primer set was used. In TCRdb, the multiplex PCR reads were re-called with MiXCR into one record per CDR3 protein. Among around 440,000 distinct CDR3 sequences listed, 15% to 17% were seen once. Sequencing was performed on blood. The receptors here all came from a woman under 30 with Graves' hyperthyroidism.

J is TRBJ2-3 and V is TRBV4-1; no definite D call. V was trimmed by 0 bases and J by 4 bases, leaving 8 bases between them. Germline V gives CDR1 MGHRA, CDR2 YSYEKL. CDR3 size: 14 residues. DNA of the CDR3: TGCGCCAGCAGCCAAGATCCAGGCTCAGATACGCAGTATTTT. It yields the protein CASSQDPGSDTQYF.

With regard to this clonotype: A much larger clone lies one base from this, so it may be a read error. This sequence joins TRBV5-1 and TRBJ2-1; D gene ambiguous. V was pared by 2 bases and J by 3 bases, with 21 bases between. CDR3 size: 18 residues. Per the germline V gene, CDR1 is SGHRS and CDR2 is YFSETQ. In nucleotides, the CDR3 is TGCGCCAGCAGCTTCACGGAGTTTTTTAACCAAGGCTACAATGAGCAGTTCTTC. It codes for CASSFTEFFNQGYNEQFF.

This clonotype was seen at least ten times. CDR3 coding DNA: TGTGCCAGCAGTTTATCGACCAGCGGGGGGGCAAGGGAGCAGTACTTC. This codes for CASSLSTSGGAREQYF. This chain uses TRBV27 with TRBJ2-7, with 10 nucleotides matching TRBD2. The CDR3 runs to 16 residues. Germline assignment: CDR1 MNHEY and CDR2 SMNVEV (reference sequence). The V and J ends lost 0 bases and 7 bases, in that order; junction bases with no gene match: 9.

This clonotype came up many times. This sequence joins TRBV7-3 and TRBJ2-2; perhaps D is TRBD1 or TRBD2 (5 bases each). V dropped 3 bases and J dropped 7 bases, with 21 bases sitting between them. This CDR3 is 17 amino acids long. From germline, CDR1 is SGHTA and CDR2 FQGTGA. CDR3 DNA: TGTGCCAGCAGCTTCCCTGAGGACGTTGGGGGTGGCGGGGAGCTGTTTTTT. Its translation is CASSFPEDVGGGGELFF.

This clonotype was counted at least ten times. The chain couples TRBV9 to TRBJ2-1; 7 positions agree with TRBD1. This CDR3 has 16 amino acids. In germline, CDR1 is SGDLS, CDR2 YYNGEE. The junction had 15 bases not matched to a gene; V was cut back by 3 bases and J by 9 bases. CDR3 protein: CASSGPPPQGSAEQFF. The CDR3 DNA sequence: TGTGCCAGCAGCGGGCCGCCGCCACAGGGGTCGGCTGAGCAGTTCTTC. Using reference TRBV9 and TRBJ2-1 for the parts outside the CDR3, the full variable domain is DSGVTQTPKHLITATGQRVTLRCSPRSGDLSVYWYQQSLDQGLQFLIQYYNGEERAKGNILERFSAQQFPDLHSELNLSSLELGDSALYFCASSGPPPQGSAEQFFGPGTRLTVL.

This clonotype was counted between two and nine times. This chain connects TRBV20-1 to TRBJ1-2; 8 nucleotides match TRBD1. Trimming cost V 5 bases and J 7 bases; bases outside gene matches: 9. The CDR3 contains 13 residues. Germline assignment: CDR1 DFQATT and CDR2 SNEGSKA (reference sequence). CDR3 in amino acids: CSALGQVGFGYTF. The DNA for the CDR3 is TGCAGTGCTCTGGGACAGGTCGGCTTTGGCTACACCTTC.

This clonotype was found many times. The CDR3 region is CASRHPLVGNTIYF. For the CDR3, the DNA is TGTGCCAGCAGGCACCCTCTAGTAGGAAACACCATATATTTT. V gene TRBV2 combines with J gene TRBJ1-3; unclear D gene. Germline values: CDR1 SNHLY, CDR2 FYNNEI. The CDR3 totals 14 residues. The V end was cut by 6 bases, the J end by 4 bases, with 13 bases between.

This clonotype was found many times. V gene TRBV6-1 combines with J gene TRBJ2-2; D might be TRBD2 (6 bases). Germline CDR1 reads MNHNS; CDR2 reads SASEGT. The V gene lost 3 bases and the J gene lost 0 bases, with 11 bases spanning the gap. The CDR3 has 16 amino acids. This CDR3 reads CASSDGGAPNTGELFF. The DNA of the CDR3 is TGTGCCAGCAGTGACGGAGGGGCCCCGAACACCGGGGAGCTGTTTTTT.

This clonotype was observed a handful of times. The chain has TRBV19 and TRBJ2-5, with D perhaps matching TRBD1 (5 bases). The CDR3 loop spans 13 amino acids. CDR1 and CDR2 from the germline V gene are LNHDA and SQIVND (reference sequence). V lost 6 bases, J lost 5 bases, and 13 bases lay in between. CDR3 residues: CASRGRGTETQYF. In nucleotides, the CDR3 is TGTGCCAGTAGAGGAAGGGGAACGGAGACCCAGTACTTC.

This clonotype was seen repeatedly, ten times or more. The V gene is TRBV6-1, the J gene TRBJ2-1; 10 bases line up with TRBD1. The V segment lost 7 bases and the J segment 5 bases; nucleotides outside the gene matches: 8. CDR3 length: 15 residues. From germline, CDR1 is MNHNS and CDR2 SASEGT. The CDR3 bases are TGTGCCAGCATCCTGGGACAGGGGAGGCACAATGAGCAGTTCTTC. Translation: CASILGQGRHNEQFF.

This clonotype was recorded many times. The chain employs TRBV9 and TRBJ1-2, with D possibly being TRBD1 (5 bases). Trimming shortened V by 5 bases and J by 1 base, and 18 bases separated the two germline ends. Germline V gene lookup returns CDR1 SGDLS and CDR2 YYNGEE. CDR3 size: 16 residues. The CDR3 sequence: CASSHEQGGGNYGYTF. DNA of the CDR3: TGTGCCAGCAGTCATGAACAAGGTGGGGGTAACTATGGCTACACCTTC.

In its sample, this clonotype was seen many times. CDR3 protein: CASSGGRGNTIYF. CDR3 DNA: TGTGCCAGCAGTGGGGGGCGAGGAAACACCATATATTTT. The rearrangement uses TRBV2 and TRBJ1-3; the D gene is possibly TRBD1 (6 bases). This CDR3 has 13 residues. V lost 4 bases and J lost 4, with 8 bases in between. Germline V CDR1 and CDR2: SNHLY, FYNNEI.

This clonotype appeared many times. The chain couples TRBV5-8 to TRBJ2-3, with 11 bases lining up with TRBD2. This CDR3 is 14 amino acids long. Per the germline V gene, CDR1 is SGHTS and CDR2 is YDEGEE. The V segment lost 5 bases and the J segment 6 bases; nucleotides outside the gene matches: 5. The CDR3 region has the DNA TGTGCCAGCAGAACTAGCGGGGGTAGTGATACGCAGTATTTT. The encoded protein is CASRTSGGSDTQYF.

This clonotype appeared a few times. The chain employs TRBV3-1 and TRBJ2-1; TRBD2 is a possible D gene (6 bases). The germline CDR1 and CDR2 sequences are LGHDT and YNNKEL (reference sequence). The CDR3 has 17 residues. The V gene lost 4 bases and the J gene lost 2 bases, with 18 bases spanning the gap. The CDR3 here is CASSRSGGSIPYNEQFF. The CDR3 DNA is TGTGCCAGCAGCCGGTCCGGAGGGAGTATCCCCTACAATGAGCAGTTCTTC.

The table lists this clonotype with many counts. CDR3 region: CASSRTSGSYEQFF. DNA of the CDR3: TGTGCCAGCAGCCGGACTAGCGGGAGCTATGAGCAGTTCTTC. V is TRBV11-3 and J is TRBJ2-1; 13 nucleotides line up with TRBD2. The ends lost 5 bases at V and 8 bases at J; junction bases unmatched: 3. This CDR3 has 14 residues. Germline loops: CDR1 SGHNT, CDR2 YENEEA.